These 28 T cell receptor beta chains were all obtained from the same sample, sequenced in a study of T cell changes during pregnancy in multiple sclerosis (dated by TCRdb to 2018 to 2020). Library construction relied on the immunoSEQ multiplex PCR assay. TCRdb limited this immuneACCESS table to in-frame rearrangements with V and J called. A share of clones is missing; checked studies link under half to unresolved V genes, and the rest is unexplained. Counted in this sample were 75,000 to 95,000 clones; 94% of them appeared once. The top ten hold over 0.12% of the sample. Sequenced here: CD4+ T cells from peripheral blood mononuclear cells, sampled after pregnancy. Receptors originate from a female donor with multiple sclerosis, enrolled in a pregnancy study.

The rearrangement uses TRBV30 and TRBJ2-7, with D unclear. With 2 bases removed from V and 5 bases from J, the gap between germline ends came to 16 bases. CDR3 length equals 14 residues. Germline V CDR1 and CDR2: GTSNPN, SVGIG (reference sequence). CDR3 nucleotides: TGTGCCTGGAGTCCCCCCGCGGAGCCTCACGAGCAGTACTTC. Its translation is CAWSPPAEPHEQYF.

The V gene is TRBV14, the J gene TRBJ2-1, with 8 bases that match TRBD2. The CDR3 loop spans 16 amino acids. The V segment lost 7 bases and the J segment 0 bases; nucleotides outside the gene matches: 8. The V gene's germline CDR1 is SGHDN and CDR2 FVKESK. The CDR3 coding sequence is TGTGCCAGCACCAAACTAGCGGAGAGCTCCTACAATGAGCAGTTCTTC. Translating it yields CASTKLAESSYNEQFF.

This chain links TRBV19 with TRBJ2-3, with 8 bases aligning to TRBD1. This CDR3 spans 14 amino acids. Germline assignment: CDR1 LNHDA and CDR2 SQIVND (reference sequence). J was trimmed by 5 bases and V by 7 bases; bases with no gene match: 8. For the CDR3, the DNA is TGTGCCAGTAAGCGAACAGGGGGAGGAGATACGCAGTATTTT. Translating it yields CASKRTGGGDTQYF.

The genes are TRBV19 and TRBJ1-5; 7 nucleotides agree with TRBD1. CDR3 length equals 15 residues. The germline V gene encodes CDR1 LNHDA and CDR2 SQIVND (reference sequence). After removal of 6 bases from V and 3 bases from J, the junction contained 8 bases not matched to a gene. Written as DNA, the CDR3 is TGTGCCAGTAGGAACACAGGGGCTCTCAATCAGCCCCAGCATTTT. This gives the protein CASRNTGALNQPQHF.

The rearrangement joins TRBV29-1 to TRBJ2-3, with TRBD2 identical over 7 bases. The germline gives CDR1 SQVTM, CDR2 ANQGSEA. This CDR3 has 14 residues. The ends lost 4 bases at V and 2 bases at J; junction bases unmatched: 6. The CDR3 DNA sequence: TGCAGCGTTGGTTCGCTAGCGGTCACAGATACGCAGTATTTT. This gives the protein CSVGSLAVTDTQYF.

The gene calls are TRBV6-5 and TRBJ2-1; the match to TRBD2 covers 7 bases. Trimming cost V 10 bases and J 0 bases; bases outside gene matches: 9. Germline loops: CDR1 MNHEY, CDR2 SVGAGI. CDR3 length: 15 amino acids. DNA of the CDR3: TGTGCCACCTCCAAGAGCGGGACCTCCTACAATGAGCAGTTCTTC. The encoded protein is CATSKSGTSYNEQFF.

The gene calls are TRBV7-8 and TRBJ2-7, with 10 bases aligning to TRBD1. With V trimmed by 3 bases and J by 4 bases, 3 bases remained unmatched. CDR1 is SGHVS and CDR2 is FQNEAQ in the germline V gene. The CDR3 contains 14 residues. CDR3 region: CASSLGTGAYEQYF. The CDR3 nucleotides are TGTGCCAGCAGCTTGGGGACAGGGGCTTACGAGCAGTACTTC.

This clone has just one count. The rearrangement links TRBV5-1 to TRBJ2-1; the match to TRBD2 covers 8 bases. CDR1 is SGHRS and CDR2 is YFSETQ in the germline V gene. Trimming at V came to 4 bases and at J to 6 bases, leaving 9 bases not matched to a gene. CDR3 length: 15 residues. The CDR3 DNA is TGCGCCAGCAGCCCGGGACTAGTTAATGGCAATGAGCAGTTCTTC. This gives the protein CASSPGLVNGNEQFF.

The V call is TRBV7-6, the J call TRBJ2-7, with TRBD1 matching over 8 bases. Germline-derived CDR1 and CDR2 are SGHVS and FNYEAQ. V dropped 2 bases and J dropped 7; count of bases not matched to a gene: 10. CDR3 length equals 15 residues. The CDR3 is CASSLFPTGDGEQYF. For the CDR3, the DNA is TGTGCCAGCAGCTTATTTCCGACAGGGGACGGTGAGCAGTACTTC.

The V and J genes are TRBV18 and TRBJ1-3; D not certain. The CDR3 has 16 residues. Per the germline V gene, CDR1 is KGHSH and CDR2 is LQKENI. With 0 bases removed from V and 1 base from J, the gap between germline ends came to 10 bases. CDR3 DNA: TGTGCCAGCTCACCACCGAGGGTTAGGTCTGGAAACACCATATATTTT. This gives the protein CASSPPRVRSGNTIYF.

The rearrangement joins TRBV5-1 to TRBJ2-1; TRBD1 matches 9 bases. The CDR3 is 15 amino acids. With V trimmed by 4 bases and J by 0 bases, 2 bases remained unmatched. The germline V gene encodes CDR1 SGHRS and CDR2 YFSETQ. This chain's CDR3 is CASSGTGSSYNEQFF. The DNA for the CDR3 is TGCGCCAGCAGCGGGACAGGGAGCTCCTACAATGAGCAGTTCTTC.

This clone came up once. The chain has TRBV4-1 and TRBJ1-2; perhaps TRBD1 as D (5 bases). Germline CDR1 reads MGHRA; CDR2 reads YSYEKL. Between the trimmed V and J ends, which lost 2 bases and 6 bases, there was a span of 22 bases. The length of the CDR3 is 17 residues. The CDR3 DNA sequence: TGCGCCAGCAGCCAATCAGTGACAGCGCCGAATTTGGATGGCTACACCTTC. It is translated as CASSQSVTAPNLDGYTF.

This chain uses TRBV6-4 with TRBJ2-1; tentatively, D is TRBD1 (6 bases). From germline, CDR1 is MRHNA and CDR2 SNTAGT. CDR3 length equals 13 residues. Trimming left V 4 bases short and J 9 bases short, with 13 bases between. The CDR3 region is CASSGLRGGEQFF. The CDR3 nucleotides read TGTGCCAGCAGTGGTCTAAGAGGGGGTGAGCAGTTCTTC.

The V call is TRBV28, the J call TRBJ1-1; D is uncertain. Trimming shortened V by 10 bases and J by 0 bases, and 18 bases separated the two germline ends. Germline V CDR1 and CDR2: MDHEN, SYDVKM. The CDR3 is made up of 15 amino acids. CDR3 amino acids: CATHWVGTMNTEAFF. CDR3 nucleotide sequence: TGTGCCACCCATTGGGTCGGAACTATGAACACTGAAGCTTTCTTT.

This chain joins TRBV27 and TRBJ2-6; D call uncertain. The CDR3 is made up of 15 amino acids. Germline V CDR1 and CDR2: MNHEY, SMNVEV (reference sequence). V lost 6 bases and J lost 4, with 13 bases in between. The CDR3: CASRPYQLGANVLTF. The CDR3 coding sequence is TGTGCCAGCAGACCTTACCAACTGGGGGCCAACGTCCTGACTTTC.

This sequence joins TRBV19 and TRBJ2-7, with 10 bases identical to TRBD2. V lost 5 bases and J lost 2; bases outside the gene matches: 12. The CDR3 has 17 amino acids. Germline values: CDR1 LNHDA, CDR2 SQIVND (reference sequence). The CDR3 bases are TGTGCCAGTAGTCCGCGACCTTTAGCGGGAGGCCCCTACGAGCAGTACTTC. Translation gives CASSPRPLAGGPYEQYF.

The chain couples TRBV5-1 to TRBJ1-2, with D possibly being TRBD1 (5 bases). This CDR3 has 14 amino acids. V shed 2 bases and J shed 3 bases, with 11 bases lying between them. The germline gives CDR1 SGHRS, CDR2 YFSETQ. CDR3 protein: CASSLDQGYYGYTF. CDR3 sequence (DNA): TGCGCCAGCAGCTTAGATCAGGGATACTATGGCTACACCTTC.

The chain carries TRBV25-1 and TRBJ2-7, with a possible D match to TRBD2 (6 bases). CDR3 size: 14 residues. V was trimmed by 1 base and J by 6 bases, leaving 13 bases between them. Germline CDR1 and CDR2: MGHDK and SYGVNS. CDR3 DNA: TGTGCCAGCAGTGAATGGGGGGAAGGGCTCGAGCAGTACTTC. As protein: CASSEWGEGLEQYF.

V is TRBV2 and J is TRBJ2-7, with 8 bases fitting TRBD2. This CDR3 has 15 amino acids. Looked up from germline, CDR1 is SNHLY and CDR2 is FYNNEI. Losses at the gene ends were 6 bases for V and 3 bases for J; bases not matched to a gene: 10. CDR3 region: CASSGGGTSVYEQYF. The CDR3 bases are TGTGCCAGCAGCGGGGGGGGAACTAGCGTCTACGAGCAGTACTTC.

This clone was seen a single time. The chain combines TRBV11-2 with TRBJ2-2, with TRBD2 matching over 9 bases. The CDR3 is made up of 15 amino acids. V trimming: 6 bases; J trimming: 2 bases; junction bases outside the gene matches: 4. In germline, CDR1 is SGHAT, CDR2 FQNNGV. The DNA for the CDR3 is TGTGCCAGCAGTTCTAGCGGGAAAAACACCGGGGAGCTGTTTTTT. Residues: CASSSSGKNTGELFF.

This rearrangement joins TRBV28 to TRBJ2-4; D is possibly TRBD1 (6 bases). This CDR3 contains 14 residues. With 8 bases removed from V and 3 bases from J, the gap between germline ends came to 14 bases. Germline V CDR1 and CDR2: MDHEN, SYDVKM. CDR3 region: CASGQGRVKNIQYF. The DNA for the CDR3 is TGTGCCAGCGGTCAGGGGCGAGTCAAAAACATTCAGTACTTC.

V and J are TRBV7-3 and TRBJ2-7; 10 nucleotides match TRBD1. Germline V gives CDR1 SGHTA, CDR2 FQGTGA. The CDR3 length is 15 residues. J gave up 3 bases and V 4 bases, and 6 bases lay outside the gene matches. In DNA form, the CDR3 reads TGTGCCAGCAGCTCCACCGGGACAGGGGACTACGAGCAGTACTTC. Amino acids: CASSSTGTGDYEQYF.

The J gene is TRBJ1-4, the V gene TRBV4-3, with 8 positions matching TRBD1. Per germline, CDR1 LGHNA and CDR2 YSLEER. V trimming: 1 base; J trimming: 2 bases; junction bases outside the gene matches: 3. The CDR3 runs 16 residues. DNA for the CDR3: TGCGCCAGCAGCCAAGGACAGGGGACTACTAATGAAAAACTGTTTTTT. Its translation is CASSQGQGTTNEKLFF.

This clone was counted between two and nine times. The chain's CDR3 is CASSLDGITSGYEQYF. CDR3 sequence (DNA): TGTGCCAGCAGCTTAGATGGGATTACTAGCGGTTACGAGCAGTACTTC. The genes are TRBV7-2 and TRBJ2-7; TRBD2 agrees at 8 bases. With 1 base clipped from V and 4 bases from J, the junction kept 9 bases outside the gene matches. CDR3 length: 16 residues. Germline CDR1 is SGHTA and CDR2 is FQGNSA.

The CDR3 region is CASSIVLAASYNEQFF. CDR3 in DNA: TGTGCCAGTAGTATAGTCTTAGCGGCCTCCTACAATGAGCAGTTCTTC. J is TRBJ2-1 and V is TRBV19; a possible D gene is TRBD2 (6 bases). CDR1 is LNHDA, CDR2 SQIVND, per germline (reference sequence). The CDR3 runs to 16 residues. V shed 1 base and J shed 0 bases, with 10 bases lying between them.

The V and J genes are TRBV27 and TRBJ2-3, with 11 bases that match TRBD2. The germline V gene has CDR1 MNHEY and CDR2 SMNVEV (reference sequence). With 6 bases clipped from V and 4 bases from J, the junction kept 18 bases outside the gene matches. The CDR3 consists of 19 residues. As DNA, the CDR3 is TGTGCCAGCAGGCAATCCGGGACTAGCGGAGGACTCCGCGCAGATACGCAGTATTTT. Translated, it gives CASRQSGTSGGLRADTQYF.

The V call is TRBV7-2, the J call TRBJ2-5; TRBD1 is a possible D gene (6 bases). This CDR3 is 15 amino acids long. Germline-derived CDR1 and CDR2 are SGHTA and FQGNSA. Between the trimmed V and J ends, which lost 4 bases and 1 base, there was a span of 13 bases. CDR3 sequence: CASSSWGQGQETQYF. Written as DNA, the CDR3 is TGTGCCAGCAGCTCCTGGGGGCAAGGCCAAGAGACCCAGTACTTC.

The CDR3 loop reads CASSLGAIYEQYF. DNA for the CDR3: TGTGCCAGCAGTTTAGGGGCCATATACGAGCAGTACTTC. The chain has TRBV28 and TRBJ2-7, with a weak D call TRBD1 (5 bases). Trimming shortened V by 2 bases and J by 4 bases, and 9 bases separated the two germline ends. The V gene's germline CDR1 is MDHEN and CDR2 SYDVKM. CDR3 length: 13 residues.